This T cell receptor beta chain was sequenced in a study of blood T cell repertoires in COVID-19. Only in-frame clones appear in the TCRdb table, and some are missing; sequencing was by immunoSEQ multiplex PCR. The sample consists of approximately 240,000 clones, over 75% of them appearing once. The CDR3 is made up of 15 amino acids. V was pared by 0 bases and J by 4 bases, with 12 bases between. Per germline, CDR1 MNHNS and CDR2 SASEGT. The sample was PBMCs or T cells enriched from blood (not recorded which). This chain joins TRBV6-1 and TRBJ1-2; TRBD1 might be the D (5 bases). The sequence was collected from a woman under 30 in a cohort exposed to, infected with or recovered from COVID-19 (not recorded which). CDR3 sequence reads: CASSEAGGALYGYTF. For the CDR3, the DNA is TGTGCCAGCAGTGAAGCAGGAGGGGCCCTCTATGGCTACACCTTC.